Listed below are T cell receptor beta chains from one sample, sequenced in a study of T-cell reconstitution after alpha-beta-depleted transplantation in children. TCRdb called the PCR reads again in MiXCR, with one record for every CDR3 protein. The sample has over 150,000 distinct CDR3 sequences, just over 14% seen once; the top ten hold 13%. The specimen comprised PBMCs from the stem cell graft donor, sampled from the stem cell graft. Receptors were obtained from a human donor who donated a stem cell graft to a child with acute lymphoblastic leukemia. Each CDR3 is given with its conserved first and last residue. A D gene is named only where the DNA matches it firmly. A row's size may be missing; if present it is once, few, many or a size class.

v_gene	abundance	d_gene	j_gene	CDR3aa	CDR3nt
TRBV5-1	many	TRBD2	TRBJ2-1	CASSPAALAGNEQFF	TGCGCCAGCAGCCCGGCGGCACTAGCGGGAAATGAGCAGTTCTTC
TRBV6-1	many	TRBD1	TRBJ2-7	CASSPGQGFYSSYEQYF	TGTGCCAGCAGCCCGGGACAGGGGTTCTATAGCTCCTACGAGCAGTACTTC
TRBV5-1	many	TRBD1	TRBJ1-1	CASSAGQGMNTEAFF	TGCGCCAGCAGCGCGGGACAGGGCATGAACACTGAAGCTTTCTTT
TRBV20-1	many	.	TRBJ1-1	CSAYKRGTEAFF	TGCAGTGCTTACAAACGGGGCACTGAAGCTTTCTTT
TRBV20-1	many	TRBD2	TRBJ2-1	CSAEKGTSGDNEQFF	TGCAGTGCTGAAAAAGGGACTAGCGGGGACAATGAGCAGTTCTTC
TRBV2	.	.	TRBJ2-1	CASSGGSWASEQFF	TGTGCCAGCAGTGGGGGTAGTTGGGCCAGTGAGCAGTTCTTC
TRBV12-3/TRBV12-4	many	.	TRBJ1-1	CASSLGISAEAFF	TGTGCCAGCAGTTTAGGGATCAGCGCTGAAGCTTTCTTT
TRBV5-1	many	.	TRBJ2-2	CASSLSVGDRSTGELFF	TGCGCCAGCAGCTTGAGTGTGGGCGACAGGAGCACCGGGGAGCTGTTTTTT
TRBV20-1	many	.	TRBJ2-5	CSASHGVGRWGETQYF	TGCAGTGCTAGTCATGGAGTGGGGAGGTGGGGAGAGACCCAGTACTTC
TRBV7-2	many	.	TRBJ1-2	CASSPDLNYGYTF	TGTGCCAGCAGCCCCGACCTGAACTATGGCTACACCTTC
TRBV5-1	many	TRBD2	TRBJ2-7	CASSPRGLGFSYEQYF	TGCGCCAGCAGCCCCCGGGGACTAGGGTTCTCCTACGAGCAGTACTTC
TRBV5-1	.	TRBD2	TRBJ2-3	CASSRELAGATDTQYF	TGCGCCAGCAGCCGTGAACTAGCGGGGGCCACAGATACGCAGTATTTT
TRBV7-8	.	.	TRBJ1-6	CASSLALASSYNSPLHF	TGTGCCAGCAGCTTAGCGCTCGCGAGCTCCTATAATTCACCCCTCCACTTT
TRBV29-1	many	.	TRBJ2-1	CSVEDVTAEPSYNEQFF	TGCAGCGTTGAAGATGTCACAGCAGAGCCCTCCTACAATGAGCAGTTCTTC
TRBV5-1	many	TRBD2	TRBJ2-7	CASSRARDYPYEQYF	TGCGCCAGCAGCCGGGCCCGGGACTACCCCTACGAGCAGTACTTC
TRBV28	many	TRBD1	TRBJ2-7	CASSFLRARGFTLTSYEQYF	TGTGCCAGCAGTTTCCTCCGGGCCAGGGGGTTTACCTTAACCTCCTACGAGCAGTACTTC
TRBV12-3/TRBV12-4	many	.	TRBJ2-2	CASSLDSLSNTGELFF	TGTGCCAGCAGTTTGGATTCGCTATCGAACACCGGGGAGCTGTTTTTT